The sequence of this T cell receptor beta chain was determined in a study of T cell responses to AZD1222 COVID-19 vaccine. CDR3 length equals 14 residues. V shed 5 bases and J shed 1 base, with 12 bases lying between them. Per the germline V gene, CDR1 is PRHDT and CDR2 is FYEKMQ (reference sequence). Method: immunoSEQ multiplex PCR; TCRdb's copy keeps in-frame clones and lacks some. The sample has more than 85,000 clones, roughly nine tenths seen once. Sample: peripheral blood, taken on day 0 of AZD1222 vaccination. The clonotype comes from an adult in good health. The rearrangement joins TRBV13 to TRBJ2-7; the D is unclear. This chain's CDR3 is CASSRRALSYEQYF. The CDR3 coding sequence is TGTGCCAGCAGCCGACGGGCCCTTTCCTACGAGCAGTACTTC.